The 15 T cell receptor beta chains below were found in one sample sequenced in a study of control samples from healthy donors and cancer patients. Profiling relied on immunoSEQ multiplex PCR, and the TCRdb table lists in-frame clones only, not all of them. This table holds about 410,000 clones, around nine tenths found once. Sequencing was performed on PBMCs. The receptors here all came from a man aged 35 to 55 with head and neck cancer.

This clone showed up just once. The chain uses TRBV5-1 and TRBJ1-1, with unresolved D. Deletions cut 1 base from V and 0 bases from J, with 7 bases between. The CDR3 contains 14 residues. From germline, CDR1 is SGHRS and CDR2 YFSETQ. CDR3 residues: CASSLKTLNTEAFF. The CDR3 nucleotides read TGCGCCAGCAGCTTGAAAACCCTGAACACTGAAGCTTTCTTT.

The J gene is TRBJ2-3, the V gene TRBV11-3; no firm D call. The CDR3 length is 14 residues. Deletions cut 8 bases from V and 1 base from J, with 13 bases between. Germline V gene data show CDR1 as SGHNT and CDR2 as YENEEA. Here the CDR3 reads CASSLGVRTDTQYF. The CDR3 DNA reads as TGTGCCAGCTCCCTGGGTGTCCGCACAGATACGCAGTATTTT.

This chain joins TRBV4-3 and TRBJ1-2, with 7 bases fitting TRBD1. V lost 1 base, J lost 4 bases, and 6 bases stayed unmatched. This CDR3 contains 15 residues. CDR1 is LGHNA and CDR2 is YSLEER in the germline V gene. CDR3 in DNA: TGCGCCAGCAGCCAAGGAACAGGGGTCGGCTATGGCTACACCTTC. It encodes CASSQGTGVGYGYTF.

The chain recombines TRBV14 with TRBJ1-6; D ambiguous. V shed 4 bases and J shed 7 bases, with 8 bases lying between them. The germline gives CDR1 SGHDN, CDR2 FVKESK. The CDR3 spans 13 residues. The CDR3 sequence is CASSLKQNSPLHF. DNA for the CDR3: TGTGCCAGCAGCCTAAAACAGAATTCACCCCTCCACTTT.

This clone is a singleton in its sample. The rearrangement links TRBV27 to TRBJ1-2, with 9 bases that match TRBD1. Trimming at V came to 5 bases and at J to 8 bases, leaving 3 bases not matched to a gene. CDR1 MNHEY and CDR2 SMNVEV come from the germline V gene (reference sequence). The CDR3 sequence is 12 residues long. In nucleotides, the CDR3 is TGTGCCAGCAGTCCAGGGACAGGGGGCTACACCTTC. Protein: CASSPGTGGYTF.

V is TRBV7-2 and J is TRBJ2-7; D is ambiguous. V dropped 0 bases and J dropped 1 base, with 7 bases sitting between them. This CDR3 spans 14 amino acids. The germline V gene encodes CDR1 SGHTA and CDR2 FQGNSA. The CDR3 DNA is TGTGCCAGCAGCTTAGCAGGGATGTCCTACGAGCAGTACTTC. Its translation is CASSLAGMSYEQYF.

This clone was observed a single time. The chain has TRBV19 and TRBJ2-2; 9 positions match TRBD1. From germline, CDR1 is LNHDA and CDR2 SQIVND (reference sequence). V lost 5 bases, J lost 3 bases, and 13 bases stayed unmatched. The CDR3 contains 18 residues. In nucleotides, the CDR3 is TGTGCCAGTAGTTCCGCCCTCCGGGACAGGGATCACACCGGGGAGCTGTTTTTT. Translating it yields CASSSALRDRDHTGELFF.

The chain couples TRBV29-1 to TRBJ2-7, with 9 bases matching TRBD2. The CDR3 is 14 residues long. CDR1 and CDR2 (germline): SQVTM, ANQGSEA. The V segment lost 6 bases and the J segment 3 bases; nucleotides outside the gene matches: 9. The CDR3 sequence is CSVAPSGDFYEQYF. The CDR3 nucleotides read TGCAGCGTCGCACCTAGCGGGGACTTCTACGAGCAGTACTTC.

With regard to this clone: In the same sample, other DNA sequences code for this CDR3. The rearrangement joins TRBV11-2 to TRBJ2-7, with 8 nucleotides matching TRBD1. There are 14 residues in the CDR3. Germline V gives CDR1 SGHAT, CDR2 FQNNGV. With 0 bases clipped from V and 5 bases from J, the junction kept 3 bases outside the gene matches. CDR3: CASSLDRGPHEQYF. DNA of the CDR3: TGTGCCAGCAGCTTAGACAGGGGGCCCCACGAGCAGTACTTC.

CDR3 sequence reads: CASSLEGRASAFYGYTF. CDR3 nucleotides: TGCGCCAGCAGCTTGGAGGGCAGAGCCTCGGCTTTCTATGGCTACACCTTC. The gene calls are TRBV5-1 and TRBJ1-2, with D hard to call. This CDR3 contains 17 residues. Germline V gene lookup returns CDR1 SGHRS and CDR2 YFSETQ. The germline V and J ends were trimmed by 0 bases and 4 bases, with 19 bases remaining between them.

The rearrangement joins TRBV28 to TRBJ1-6; 9 bases match TRBD1. Unmatched junction bases numbered 6, after V lost 8 bases and J lost 10 bases. CDR1 and CDR2 (germline): MDHEN, SYDVKM. This CDR3 has 13 amino acids. In DNA, the CDR3 is TGTGCCAGCCGCCGACAGGGGGGATCACCCCTCCACTTT. Encoded protein: CASRRQGGSPLHF.

The rearrangement uses TRBV19 and TRBJ2-2; possible D gene TRBD1, 6 bases. Germline V gene sequence: CDR1 LNHDA, CDR2 SQIVND (reference sequence). The CDR3 consists of 14 residues. V lost 3 bases, J lost 6 bases, and 11 bases lay in between. In DNA form, the CDR3 reads TGTGCCAGTAGTATTGGGGGCCGCGCCGGGGAGCTGTTTTTT. As protein: CASSIGGRAGELFF.

The rearrangement joins TRBV6-5 to TRBJ2-1; D is ambiguous. Trimming removed 0 bases at V and 7 bases at J, with 10 bases between. The V gene's germline CDR1 is MNHEY and CDR2 SVGAGI. The CDR3 runs to 14 residues. The CDR3 loop reads CASSYSTSLNEQFF. In nucleotides, the CDR3 is TGTGCCAGCAGTTACTCGACAAGTTTGAATGAGCAGTTCTTC.

This chain joins TRBV10-3 and TRBJ2-5; D is possibly TRBD2 (6 bases). Germline V gene lookup returns CDR1 ENHRY and CDR2 SYGVKD. Trimming took 4 bases from V and 5 from J, leaving 11 bases between them. CDR3 length equals 13 residues. CDR3 region: CAISGSGGETQYF. As DNA, the CDR3 is TGTGCCATCAGTGGTTCTGGGGGGGAGACCCAGTACTTC.

V and J are TRBV19 and TRBJ2-2; 8 bases align to TRBD2. Looked up from germline, CDR1 is LNHDA and CDR2 is SQIVND (reference sequence). The CDR3 is 18 amino acids. The V gene end was trimmed by 2 bases and the J gene end by 5 bases; junction bases not matched to a gene: 13. In nucleotides, the CDR3 is TGTGCCAGTAGTATAAGGGCGTCGGGGACTAGGGGGACCGGGGAGCTGTTTTTT. This translates into CASSIRASGTRGTGELFF. Complete variable domain (other parts from reference TRBV19 and TRBJ2-2): DGGITQSPKYLFRKEGQNVTLSCEQNLNHDAMYWYRQDPGQGLRLIYYSQIVNDFQKGDIAEGYSVSREKKESFPLTVTSAQKNPTAFYLCASSIRASGTRGTGELFFGEGSRLTVL.